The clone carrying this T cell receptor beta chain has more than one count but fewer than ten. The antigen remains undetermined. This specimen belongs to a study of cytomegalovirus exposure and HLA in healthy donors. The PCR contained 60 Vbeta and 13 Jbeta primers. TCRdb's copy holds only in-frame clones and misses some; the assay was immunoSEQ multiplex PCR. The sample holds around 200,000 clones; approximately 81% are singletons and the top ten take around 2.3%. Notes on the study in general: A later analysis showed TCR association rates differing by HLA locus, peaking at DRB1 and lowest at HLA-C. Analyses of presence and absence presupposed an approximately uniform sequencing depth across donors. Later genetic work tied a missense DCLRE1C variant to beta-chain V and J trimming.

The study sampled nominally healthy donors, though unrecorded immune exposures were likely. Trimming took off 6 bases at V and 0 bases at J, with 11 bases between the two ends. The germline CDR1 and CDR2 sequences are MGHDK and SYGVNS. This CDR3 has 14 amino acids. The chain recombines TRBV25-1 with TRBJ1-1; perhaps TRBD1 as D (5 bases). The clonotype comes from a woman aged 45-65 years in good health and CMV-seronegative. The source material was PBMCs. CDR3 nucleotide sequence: TGTGCCAGCAGAGGAACAGGAGTGAACACTGAAGCTTTCTTT. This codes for CASRGTGVNTEAFF. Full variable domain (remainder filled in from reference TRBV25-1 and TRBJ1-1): EADIYQTPRYLVIGTGKKITLECSQTMGHDKMYWYQQDPGMELHLIHYSYGVNSTEKGDLSSESTVSRIRTEHFPLTLESARPSHTSQYLCASRGTGVNTEAFFGQGTRLTVV.